This TCR beta chain was observed in a study of blood T cells in healthy people across ages. Whole-study results and caveats: Nothing was known about donor CMV status, and this possibly confounded expanded clonotype changes.

The CDR3 has 12 residues. CDR1 is SGHAT, CDR2 FQNNGV, per germline. Together with a sample-barcoded 5' primer, a J-beta primer mix was included in a second PCR lasting about 6 to 11 cycles. MiXCR, applied by TCRdb to the 5' RACE reads, yields one record per CDR3 protein. The data contain about 1,500,000 distinct CDR3 sequences, 40% to 50% of them singletons. A note on this clonotype: What it binds is unknown. A single base separates this from a much larger clone, so it may be a read error.

The chain couples TRBV11-2 to TRBJ1-2; D is unresolved. Sequencing was performed on blood. This sequence was found in a woman younger than 35 in good health. Written as DNA, the CDR3 is TGTGCCGGCAGCTTGGAAAGCTATGGCTACACCTTC. Its translation is CAGSLESYGYTF. Complete variable domain (other parts from reference TRBV11-2 and TRBJ1-2): EAGVAQSPRYKIIEKRQSVAFWCNPISGHATLYWYQQILGQGPKLLIQFQNNGVVDDSQLPKDRFSAERLKGVDSTLKIQPAKLEDSAVYLCAGSLESYGYTFGSGTRLTVV.